This record concerns one T cell receptor beta chain sequence. Its antigen is not known. Sequencing of TCR beta, carried out with a high-throughput approach, was applied to CD8+ and CD4+ T cells from the blood. V shed 2 bases and J 7 bases; nucleotides not matched to a gene: 5. Germline V gene sequence: CDR1 MGHRA, CDR2 YSYEKL. The CDR3 has 15 amino acids. The sample comes from a study of CD8 T cells in Susac syndrome. With random hexamers, about 0.5 to 1 ug RNA was reverse transcribed. Amplification of TCR beta CDR3 was carried out by immunoSEQ multiplex PCR, which covered 54 Vbeta and 13 Jbeta segments. Using its own MiXCR run on the immunoSEQ multiplex PCR reads, TCRdb lists one record per CDR3 protein. The table includes roughly 200,000 distinct CDR3 sequences, roughly nine tenths detected once. Regarding the study as a whole: The Susac syndrome CD4+ T cell repertoires displayed no clonal expansion.

This chain joins TRBV4-1 and TRBJ2-1, with TRBD2 identical over 10 bases. Sequencing used CD4+ T cells from PBMCs. This sequence originates from a human donor with Susac syndrome. The CDR3 DNA sequence: TGCGCCAGCAGCCAACTTACTAGCGGGAAAAATGAGCAGTTCTTC. Translating gives CASSQLTSGKNEQFF.